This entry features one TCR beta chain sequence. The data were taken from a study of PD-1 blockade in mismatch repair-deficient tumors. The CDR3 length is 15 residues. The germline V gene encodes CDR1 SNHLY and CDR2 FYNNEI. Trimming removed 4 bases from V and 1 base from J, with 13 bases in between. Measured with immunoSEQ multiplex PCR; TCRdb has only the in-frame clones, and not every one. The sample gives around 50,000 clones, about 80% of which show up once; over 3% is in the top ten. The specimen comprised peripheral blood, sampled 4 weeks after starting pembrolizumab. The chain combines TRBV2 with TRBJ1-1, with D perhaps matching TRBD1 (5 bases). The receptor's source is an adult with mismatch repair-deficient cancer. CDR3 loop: CASSVATGGNTEAFF. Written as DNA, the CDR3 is TGTGCCAGCAGTGTGGCCACAGGCGGGAACACTGAAGCTTTCTTT.